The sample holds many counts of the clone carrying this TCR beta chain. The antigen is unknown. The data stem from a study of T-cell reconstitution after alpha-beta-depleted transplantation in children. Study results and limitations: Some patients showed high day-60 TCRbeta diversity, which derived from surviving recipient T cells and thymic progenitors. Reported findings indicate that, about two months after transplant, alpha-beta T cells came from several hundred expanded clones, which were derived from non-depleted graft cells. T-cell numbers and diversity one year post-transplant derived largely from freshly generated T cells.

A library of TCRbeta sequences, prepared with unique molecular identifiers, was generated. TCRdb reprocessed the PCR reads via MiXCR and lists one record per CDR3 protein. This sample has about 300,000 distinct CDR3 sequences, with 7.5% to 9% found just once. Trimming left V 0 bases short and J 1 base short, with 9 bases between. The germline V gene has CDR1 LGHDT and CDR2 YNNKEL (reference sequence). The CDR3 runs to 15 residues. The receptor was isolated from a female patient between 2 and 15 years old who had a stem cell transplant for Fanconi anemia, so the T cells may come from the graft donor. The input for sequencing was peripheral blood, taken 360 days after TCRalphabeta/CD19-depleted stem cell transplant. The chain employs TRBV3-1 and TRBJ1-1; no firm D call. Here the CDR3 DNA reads TGTGCCAGCAGCCAAGAGGGGTTCCCGAACACTGAAGCTTTCTTT. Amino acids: CASSQEGFPNTEAFF.